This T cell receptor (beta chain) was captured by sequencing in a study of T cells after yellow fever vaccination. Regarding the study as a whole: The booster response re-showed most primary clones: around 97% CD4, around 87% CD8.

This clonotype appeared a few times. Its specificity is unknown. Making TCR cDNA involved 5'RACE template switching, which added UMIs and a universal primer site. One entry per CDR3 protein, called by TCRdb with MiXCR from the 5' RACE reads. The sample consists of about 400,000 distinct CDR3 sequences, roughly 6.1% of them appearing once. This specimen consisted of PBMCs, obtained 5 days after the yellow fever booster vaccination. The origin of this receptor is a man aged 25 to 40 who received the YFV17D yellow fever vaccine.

The CDR3: CASSPGSPEGQFF. CDR3 in DNA: TGTGCCAGCAGTCCCGGTAGTCCGGAGGGGCAGTTCTTC. The J gene is TRBJ2-1, the V gene TRBV6-2 or TRBV6-3, with D possibly matching TRBD2 (6 bases). The V gene's germline CDR1 is MNHEY and CDR2 SVGEGT. The CDR3 spans 13 residues. Trimming cost V 5 bases and J 12 bases, with 17 bases left between them.